The rows below give T cell receptor beta chains drawn from one sample of a study of T cell responses to AZD1222 COVID-19 vaccine. Data came from immunoSEQ multiplex PCR; TCRdb stores just in-frame clones and leaves some out. The data show approximately 130,000 clones, about 89% seen once. This specimen consisted of peripheral blood, obtained on day 0 of AZD1222 vaccination. These receptors all stem from an adult in good health. The CDR3 runs from the conserved cysteine through the conserved F or W. The D gene is left open where the match is weak. Some rows have no size entry. The others give once, few or many, or a class for an expanded clone.

abundance: .; v_gene: TRBV28; d_gene: TRBD1; j_gene: TRBJ1-2; len: 13; CDR3aa: CASSSGQEDGYTF; CDR3nt: TGTGCCAGCAGCTCGGGACAGGAGGATGGCTACACCTTC
abundance: .; v_gene: TRBV6-5; d_gene: .; j_gene: TRBJ1-6; len: 12; CDR3aa: CASSYWGRDLHF; CDR3nt: TGTGCCAGCAGTTACTGGGGGAGGGATCTCCACTTT
abundance: once; v_gene: TRBV5-6; d_gene: .; j_gene: TRBJ1-5; len: 14; CDR3aa: CASSLSWDAQPQHF; CDR3nt: TGTGCCAGCAGCTTGAGCTGGGACGCTCAGCCCCAGCATTTT
abundance: few; v_gene: TRBV7-8; d_gene: .; j_gene: TRBJ2-1; len: 12; CDR3aa: CASSAEDHEQFF; CDR3nt: TGTGCCAGCAGCGCCGAAGATCATGAGCAGTTCTTC
abundance: .; v_gene: TRBV6-5; d_gene: .; j_gene: TRBJ1-5; len: 14; CDR3aa: CASLPGWENQPQHF; CDR3nt: TGTGCCAGCCTACCGGGGTGGGAAAATCAGCCCCAGCATTTT
abundance: .; v_gene: TRBV5-1; d_gene: .; j_gene: TRBJ1-1; len: 14; CDR3aa: CASSLGQKNTEAFF; CDR3nt: TGCGCCAGCAGCTTGGGGCAGAAGAACACTGAAGCTTTCTTT
abundance: .; v_gene: TRBV6-5; d_gene: TRBD1; j_gene: TRBJ1-2; len: 14; CDR3aa: CASRQGARNYGYTF; CDR3nt: TGTGCCAGCAGGCAGGGGGCGAGGAACTATGGCTACACCTTC
abundance: .; v_gene: TRBV29-1; d_gene: TRBD1; j_gene: TRBJ2-5; len: 13; CDR3aa: CSVEQGAGETQYF; CDR3nt: TGCAGCGTTGAACAGGGGGCAGGGGAGACCCAGTACTTC
abundance: .; v_gene: TRBV2; d_gene: .; j_gene: TRBJ1-6; len: 12; CDR3aa: CASDPGHGMSHF; CDR3nt: TGTGCCAGCGATCCGGGACACGGGATGTCCCACTTT
abundance: .; v_gene: TRBV5-1; d_gene: .; j_gene: TRBJ2-3; len: 15; CDR3aa: CASRRTATGTDTQYF; CDR3nt: TGCGCCAGCAGACGCACAGCGACGGGCACAGATACGCAGTATTTT
abundance: .; v_gene: TRBV7-8; d_gene: .; j_gene: TRBJ1-1; len: 12; CDR3aa: CASSFHSAEAFF; CDR3nt: TGTGCCAGCAGCTTCCATTCGGCTGAAGCTTTCTTT
abundance: .; v_gene: TRBV11-2; d_gene: .; j_gene: TRBJ1-2; len: 13; CDR3aa: CASSQNSGYGYTF; CDR3nt: TGTGCCAGCAGCCAAAACAGCGGCTATGGCTACACCTTC
abundance: .; v_gene: TRBV27; d_gene: .; j_gene: TRBJ1-1; len: 17; CDR3aa: CASSYRRGESMNTEAFF; CDR3nt: TGTGCCAGCAGTTACCGTAGGGGGGAAAGCATGAACACTGAAGCTTTCTTT